The clone carrying this T cell receptor (beta chain) was seen at least ten times. The antigen is undetermined. The sample originates from a study of T cells in Graves' hyperthyroidism and ophthalmopathy. Study summary: Initial diagnosis, before any treatment, was when peripheral blood was collected.

V was clipped by 2 bases and J by 2 bases, with 10 bases between them. Germline V CDR1 and CDR2: MNHEY, SMNVEV (reference sequence). The CDR3 consists of 15 residues. Regarding the study as a whole: For ophthalmopathy, model prediction preceded onset by a median approximately 6 months.

Researchers amplified the TCR beta CDR3 regions from RNA transcripts. When the TCR CDR3 underwent first-round RT-PCR, the HTBI primer set was used. MiXCR was run by TCRdb on the multiplex PCR reads, yielding one entry per CDR3 protein. The table lists about 300,000 distinct CDR3 sequences, roughly 20% of them singletons. The sequencing input was blood. This TCR came from a man in his fifties or sixties with Graves' ophthalmopathy. This chain joins TRBV27 and TRBJ1-5; the D is unclear. DNA of the CDR3: TGTGCCAGCAGTTTACGCCCGGGAGGCAATCAGCCCCAGCATTTT. As protein: CASSLRPGGNQPQHF.